This passage covers 2 T cell receptor beta chains from one sample sequenced in a study of blood T cell repertoires in COVID-19. Data came from immunoSEQ multiplex PCR; TCRdb stores just in-frame clones and leaves some out. Among roughly 65,000 clones, 65% to 80% were seen once, and the ten largest hold about 24%. Sequencing was performed on peripheral blood. The origin of the receptors is a human donor in a cohort sampled during active COVID-19.

This clone was observed once. CDR3 amino acids: CASSLNGVEVNEQFF. Here the CDR3 DNA reads TGTGCCAGCAGCCTCAACGGGGTGGAGGTGAATGAGCAGTTCTTC. J is TRBJ2-1 and V is TRBV5-8; tentative D call: TRBD2 (5 bases). The germline CDR1 and CDR2 sequences are SGHTS and YDEGEE. With 4 bases removed from V and 7 bases from J, the gap between germline ends came to 18 bases. The CDR3 contains 15 residues.

V and J are TRBV3-1 (or the pseudogene TRBV3-2) and TRBJ1-2, with TRBD1 matching over 7 bases. V lost 3 bases to trimming and J lost 4 bases; unmatched junction nucleotides: 11. The germline V gene encodes CDR1 LGHDT and CDR2 YNNKEL (reference sequence). CDR3 length: 16 residues. In DNA form, the CDR3 reads TGTGCCAGCAGCCACCTGACAGGGTTCGAAGGCTATGGCTACACCTTC. It yields the protein CASSHLTGFEGYGYTF.